This T cell receptor (beta chain) was sequenced in a study of identical twins. Study outcomes and limitations: Cord blood beta clonotypes that were abundant carried fewer insertions, and memory repertoires showed no such trend.

TCRdb recomputed calls from the 5' RACE reads with MiXCR, one row per CDR3 protein. The table lists roughly 720,000 distinct CDR3 sequences, 18% of them singletons. The count of this clonotype is one. Its antigen is currently unknown. Germline loops: CDR1 SEHNR, CDR2 FQNEAQ (reference sequence). This CDR3 comprises 15 residues. V was shortened by 2 bases and J by 5 bases, with 12 bases between the two germline ends. The sample was also linked to a second study, of T cells expressing NK-cell markers. That work states: Similarly, these clonotypes led the CD3+CD56-NKG2C+ fraction as well in a few donors.

Material for sequencing was PBMCs. This chain links TRBV7-9 with TRBJ2-2, with D maybe TRBD2 (5 bases). The TCR sequence derives from a woman between 18 and 30 years old in good health. CDR3 amino acids: CASSLTFRGTGELFF. The CDR3 DNA reads TGTGCCAGCAGCTTAACTTTCCGGGGTACCGGGGAGCTGTTTTTT.